This T cell receptor (beta chain) was profiled in a study of T cell responses to AZD1222 COVID-19 vaccine. Study-wide findings and caveats: In all cases, repertoires were sampled only after the peak T cell response. Donors were largely white British and mainly female; clonal diversity was possibly underestimated.

Clones were read by immunoSEQ multiplex PCR, and TCRdb kept only the in-frame ones, dropping some. The sample includes about 73,000 clones, roughly nine tenths seen only once; the top ten take approximately 8.6%. Concerning this clone itself: The antigen remains unidentified.

Second doses at about 4 or about 12 weeks were pooled. The CDR3 is made up of 15 amino acids. The germline gives CDR1 SNHLY, CDR2 FYNNEI. V lost 7 bases and J lost 7, with 20 bases in between. Specimen: peripheral blood, collected 28 days after the second AZD1222 dose. This TCR was sampled from an adult who received the AZD1222 COVID-19 vaccine. The gene calls are TRBV2 and TRBJ1-5; D unresolved. The CDR3 sequence: CASTTSRQGGQPQHF. CDR3 nucleotides: TGTGCCAGCACCACTTCCAGACAAGGAGGGCAGCCCCAGCATTTT.